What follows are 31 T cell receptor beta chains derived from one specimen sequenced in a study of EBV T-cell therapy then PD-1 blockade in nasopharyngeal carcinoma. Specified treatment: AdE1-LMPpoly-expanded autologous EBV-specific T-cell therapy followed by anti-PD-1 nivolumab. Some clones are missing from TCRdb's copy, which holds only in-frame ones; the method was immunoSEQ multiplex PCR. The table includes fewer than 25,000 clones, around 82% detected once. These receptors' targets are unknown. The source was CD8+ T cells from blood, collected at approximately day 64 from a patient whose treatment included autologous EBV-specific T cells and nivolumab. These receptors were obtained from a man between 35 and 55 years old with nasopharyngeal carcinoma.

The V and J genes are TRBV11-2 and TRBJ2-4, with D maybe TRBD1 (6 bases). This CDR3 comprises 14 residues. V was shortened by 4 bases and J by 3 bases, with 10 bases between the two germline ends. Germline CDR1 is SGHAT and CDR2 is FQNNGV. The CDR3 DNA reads TGTGCCAGCAGCTACAGGGATGGCAAAAACATTCAGTACTTC. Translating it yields CASSYRDGKNIQYF.

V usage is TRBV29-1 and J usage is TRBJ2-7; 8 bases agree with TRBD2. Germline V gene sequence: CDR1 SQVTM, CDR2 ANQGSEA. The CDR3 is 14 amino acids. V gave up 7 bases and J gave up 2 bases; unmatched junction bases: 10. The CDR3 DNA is TGCAGCGCAGGAACTAGCGGTCTGCCCTACGAGCAGTACTTC. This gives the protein CSAGTSGLPYEQYF.

CDR3 sequence (DNA): TGTGCCAGCAGTTTATCGGTCAGGGGGCATGGCTACACCTTC. This gives the protein CASSLSVRGHGYTF. The rearrangement links TRBV27 to TRBJ1-2; the match to TRBD1 covers 8 bases. Looked up from germline, CDR1 is MNHEY and CDR2 is SMNVEV (reference sequence). J gave up 6 bases and V 0 bases, and 3 bases lay outside the gene matches. The CDR3 runs 14 residues.

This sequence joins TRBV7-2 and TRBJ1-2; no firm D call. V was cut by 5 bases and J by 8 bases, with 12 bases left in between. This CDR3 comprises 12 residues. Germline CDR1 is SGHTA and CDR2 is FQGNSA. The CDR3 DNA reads TGTGCCAGCAGCCCCAGGACGGCGGGCTACACCTTC. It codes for CASSPRTAGYTF.

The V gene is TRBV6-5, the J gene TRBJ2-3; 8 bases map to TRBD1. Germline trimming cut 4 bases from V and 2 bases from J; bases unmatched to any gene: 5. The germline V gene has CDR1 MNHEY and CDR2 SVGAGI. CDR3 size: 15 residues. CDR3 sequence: CASSSGTGATDTQYF. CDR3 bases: TGTGCCAGCAGTTCGGGGACAGGAGCCACAGATACGCAGTATTTT.

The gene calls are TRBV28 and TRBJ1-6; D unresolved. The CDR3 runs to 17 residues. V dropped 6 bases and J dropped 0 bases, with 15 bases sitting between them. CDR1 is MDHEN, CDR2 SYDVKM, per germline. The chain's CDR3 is CASRGIRPSSYNSPLHF. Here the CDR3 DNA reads TGTGCCAGCAGGGGGATTCGACCAAGCTCCTATAATTCACCCCTCCACTTT.

The CDR3 coding sequence is TGTGCCAGCAGCGTAGGGAGCGGGGGGAGAGGAGATACGCAGTATTTT. Protein product: CASSVGSGGRGDTQYF. The chain combines TRBV9 with TRBJ2-3, with TRBD2 matching over 9 bases. Germline V lookup: CDR1 SGDLS, CDR2 YYNGEE. This CDR3 region has 16 residues. Trimming cost V 0 bases and J 5 bases; bases outside gene matches: 7.

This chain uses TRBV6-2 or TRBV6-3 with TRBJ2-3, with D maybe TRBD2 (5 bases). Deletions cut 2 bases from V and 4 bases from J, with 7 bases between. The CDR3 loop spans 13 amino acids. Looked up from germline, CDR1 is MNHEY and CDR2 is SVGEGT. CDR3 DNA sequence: TGTGCCAGCAGTTACCGGGGTGCAGATACGCAGTATTTT. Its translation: CASSYRGADTQYF.

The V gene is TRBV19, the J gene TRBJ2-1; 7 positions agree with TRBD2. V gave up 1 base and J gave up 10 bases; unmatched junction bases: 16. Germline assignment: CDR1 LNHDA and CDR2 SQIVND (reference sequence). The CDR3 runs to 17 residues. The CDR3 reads CASSIGLLLVGGGEQFF. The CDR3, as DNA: TGTGCCAGTAGTATAGGCCTCTTACTAGTCGGGGGAGGGGAGCAGTTCTTC.

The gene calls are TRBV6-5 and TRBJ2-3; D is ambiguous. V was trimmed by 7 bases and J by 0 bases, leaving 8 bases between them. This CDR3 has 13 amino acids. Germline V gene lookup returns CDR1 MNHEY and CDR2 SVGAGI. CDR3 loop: CASTLSSTDTQYF. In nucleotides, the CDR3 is TGTGCCAGCACCCTAAGCAGCACAGATACGCAGTATTTT.

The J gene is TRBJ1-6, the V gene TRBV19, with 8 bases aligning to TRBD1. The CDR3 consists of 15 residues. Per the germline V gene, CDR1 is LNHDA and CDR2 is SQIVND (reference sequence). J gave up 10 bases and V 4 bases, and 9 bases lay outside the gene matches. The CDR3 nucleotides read TGTGCCAGTAGTAACCAGGACAGGGTTGGGTCACCCCTCCACTTT. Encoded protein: CASSNQDRVGSPLHF.

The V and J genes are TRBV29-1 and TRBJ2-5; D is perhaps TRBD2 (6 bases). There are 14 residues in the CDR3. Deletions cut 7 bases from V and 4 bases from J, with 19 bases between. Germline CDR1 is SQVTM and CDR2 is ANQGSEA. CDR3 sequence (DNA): TGCAGCGGTGACCCCGGGACTCAGCGAGAGACCCAGTACTTC. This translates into CSGDPGTQRETQYF. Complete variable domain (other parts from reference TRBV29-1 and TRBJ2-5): SAVISQKPSRDICQRGTSLTIQCQVDSQVTMMFWYRQQPGQSLTLIATANQGSEATYESGFVIDKFPISRPNLTFSTLTVSNMSPEDSSIYLCSGDPGTQRETQYFGPGTRLLVL.

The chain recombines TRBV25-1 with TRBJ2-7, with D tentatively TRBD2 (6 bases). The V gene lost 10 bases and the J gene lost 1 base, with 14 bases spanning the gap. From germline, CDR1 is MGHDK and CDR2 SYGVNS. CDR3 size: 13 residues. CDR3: CATQGGPSYEQYF. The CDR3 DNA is TGTGCCACCCAGGGAGGTCCATCCTACGAGCAGTACTTC.

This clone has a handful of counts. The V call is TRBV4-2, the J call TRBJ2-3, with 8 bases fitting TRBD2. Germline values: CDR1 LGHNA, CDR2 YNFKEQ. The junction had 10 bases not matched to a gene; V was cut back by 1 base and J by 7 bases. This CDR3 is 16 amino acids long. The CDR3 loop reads CASSQAIGLAGHTQYF. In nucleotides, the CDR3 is TGTGCCAGCAGCCAAGCTATAGGACTAGCAGGCCATACGCAGTATTTT.

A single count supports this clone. The DNA of the CDR3 is TGTGCCGGACTCCGGGCCAAGGGCTCCAATGAGCAGTTCTTC. Protein: CAGLRAKGSNEQFF. V gene TRBV2 combines with J gene TRBJ2-1; D might be TRBD2 (5 bases). The V end was cut by 11 bases, the J end by 6 bases, with 20 bases between. Germline V gene data show CDR1 as SNHLY and CDR2 as FYNNEI. The CDR3 has 14 amino acids.

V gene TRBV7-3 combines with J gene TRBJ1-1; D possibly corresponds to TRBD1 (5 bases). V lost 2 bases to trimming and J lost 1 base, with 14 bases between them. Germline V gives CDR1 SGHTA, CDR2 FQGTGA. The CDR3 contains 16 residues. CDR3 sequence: CASSLVGGEKNTEAFF. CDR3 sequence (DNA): TGTGCCAGCAGCTTAGTTGGAGGGGAGAAGAACACTGAAGCTTTCTTT.

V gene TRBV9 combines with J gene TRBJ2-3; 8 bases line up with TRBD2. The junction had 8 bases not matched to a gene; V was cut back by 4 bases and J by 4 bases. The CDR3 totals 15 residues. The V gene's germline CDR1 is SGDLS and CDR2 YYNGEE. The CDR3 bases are TGTGCCAGCAGCCCAGAGGGGCGGGGGGCAGATACGCAGTATTTT. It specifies CASSPEGRGADTQYF.

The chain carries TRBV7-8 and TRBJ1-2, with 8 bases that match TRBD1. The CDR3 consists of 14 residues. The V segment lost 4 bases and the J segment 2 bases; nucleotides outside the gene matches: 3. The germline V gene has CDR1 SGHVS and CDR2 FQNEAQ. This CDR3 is CASSSHRGNYGYTF. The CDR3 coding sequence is TGTGCCAGCAGCTCGCACAGGGGGAACTATGGCTACACCTTC.

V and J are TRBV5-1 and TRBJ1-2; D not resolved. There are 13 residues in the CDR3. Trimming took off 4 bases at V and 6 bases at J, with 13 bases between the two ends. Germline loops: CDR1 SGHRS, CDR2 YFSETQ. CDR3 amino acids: CASSPADQNGYTF. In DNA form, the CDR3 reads TGCGCCAGCAGCCCGGCGGATCAGAATGGCTACACCTTC.

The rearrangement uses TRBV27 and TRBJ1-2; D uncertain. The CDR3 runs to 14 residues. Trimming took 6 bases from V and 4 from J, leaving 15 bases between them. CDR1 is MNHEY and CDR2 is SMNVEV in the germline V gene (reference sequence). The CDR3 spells CASSATAGTYGYTF. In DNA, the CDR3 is TGTGCCAGCAGCGCTACGGCTGGAACCTATGGCTACACCTTC.

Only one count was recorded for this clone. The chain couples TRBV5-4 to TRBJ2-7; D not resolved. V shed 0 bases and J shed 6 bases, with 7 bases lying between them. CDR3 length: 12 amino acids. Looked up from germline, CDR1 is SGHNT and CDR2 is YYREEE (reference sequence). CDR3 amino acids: CASSLGVSEQYF. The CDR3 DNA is TGTGCCAGCAGCTTGGGGGTTAGCGAGCAGTACTTC.

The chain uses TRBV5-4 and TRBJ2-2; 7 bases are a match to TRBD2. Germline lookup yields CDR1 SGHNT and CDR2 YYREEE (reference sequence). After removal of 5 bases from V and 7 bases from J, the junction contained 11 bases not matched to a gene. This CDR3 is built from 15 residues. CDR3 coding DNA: TGTGCCAGCAGTTTTTCTGGGGGGGGTAACGGGGAGCTGTTTTTT. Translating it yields CASSFSGGGNGELFF.

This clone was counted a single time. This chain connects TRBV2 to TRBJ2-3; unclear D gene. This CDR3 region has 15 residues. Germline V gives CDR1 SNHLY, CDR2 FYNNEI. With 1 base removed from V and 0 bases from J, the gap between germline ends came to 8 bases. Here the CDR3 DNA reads TGTGCCAGCAGTGAAGGTCGGATAAGCACAGATACGCAGTATTTT. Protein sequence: CASSEGRISTDTQYF.

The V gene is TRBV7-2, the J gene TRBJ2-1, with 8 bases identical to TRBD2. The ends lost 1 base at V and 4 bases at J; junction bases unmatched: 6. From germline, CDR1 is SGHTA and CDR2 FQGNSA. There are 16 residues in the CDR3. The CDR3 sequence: CASSLVAGGRYNEQFF. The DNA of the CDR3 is TGTGCCAGCAGCTTAGTGGCGGGGGGACGGTACAATGAGCAGTTCTTC.

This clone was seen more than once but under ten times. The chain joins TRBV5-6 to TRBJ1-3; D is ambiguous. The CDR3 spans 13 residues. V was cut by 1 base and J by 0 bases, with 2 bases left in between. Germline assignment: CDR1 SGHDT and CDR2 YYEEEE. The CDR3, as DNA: TGTGCCAGCAGCTTGAGCTCTGGAAACACCATATATTTT. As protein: CASSLSSGNTIYF.

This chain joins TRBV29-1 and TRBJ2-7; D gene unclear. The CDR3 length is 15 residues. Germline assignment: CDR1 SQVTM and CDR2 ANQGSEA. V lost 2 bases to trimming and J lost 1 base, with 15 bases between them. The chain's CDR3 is CSVETSDIASYEQYF. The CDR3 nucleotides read TGCAGCGTTGAAACATCCGACATTGCATCCTACGAGCAGTACTTC.

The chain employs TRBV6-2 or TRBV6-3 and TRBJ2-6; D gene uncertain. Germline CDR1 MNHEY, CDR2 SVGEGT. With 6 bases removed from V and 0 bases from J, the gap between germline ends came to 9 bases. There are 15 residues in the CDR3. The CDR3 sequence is CASSPNSSGANVLTF. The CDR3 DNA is TGTGCCAGCAGCCCCAATAGCTCTGGGGCCAACGTCCTGACTTTC.

The CDR3 DNA reads as TGTGCCAGCAGCTTGAGGGACTTTAGGATGGATACGCAGTATTTT. Translating it yields CASSLRDFRMDTQYF. The chain recombines TRBV7-3 with TRBJ2-3, with D possibly being TRBD2 (6 bases). Germline CDR1 SGHTA, CDR2 FQGTGA. The V end was cut by 3 bases, the J end by 6 bases, with 16 bases between. The CDR3 runs to 15 residues.

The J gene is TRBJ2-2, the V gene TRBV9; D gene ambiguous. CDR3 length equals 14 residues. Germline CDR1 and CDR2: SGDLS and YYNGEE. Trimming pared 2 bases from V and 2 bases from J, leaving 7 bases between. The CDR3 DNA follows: TGTGCCAGCAGCGTTTGGGGAAACACCGGGGAGCTGTTTTTT. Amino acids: CASSVWGNTGELFF.

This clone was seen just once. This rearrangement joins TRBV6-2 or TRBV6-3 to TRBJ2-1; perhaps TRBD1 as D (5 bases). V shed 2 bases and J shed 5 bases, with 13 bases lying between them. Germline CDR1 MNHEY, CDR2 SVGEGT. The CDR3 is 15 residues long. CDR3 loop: CASSYRQGPHNEQFF. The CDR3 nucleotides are TGTGCCAGCAGTTACCGGCAGGGCCCCCACAATGAGCAGTTCTTC.

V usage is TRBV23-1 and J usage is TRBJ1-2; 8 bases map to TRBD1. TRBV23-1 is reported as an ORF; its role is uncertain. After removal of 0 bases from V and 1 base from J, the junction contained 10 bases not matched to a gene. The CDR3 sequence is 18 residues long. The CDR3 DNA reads TGCGCCAGCAGTCAATCGCCCGGACAGGGCCGACTTAACTATGGCTACACCTTC. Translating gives CASSQSPGQGRLNYGYTF.